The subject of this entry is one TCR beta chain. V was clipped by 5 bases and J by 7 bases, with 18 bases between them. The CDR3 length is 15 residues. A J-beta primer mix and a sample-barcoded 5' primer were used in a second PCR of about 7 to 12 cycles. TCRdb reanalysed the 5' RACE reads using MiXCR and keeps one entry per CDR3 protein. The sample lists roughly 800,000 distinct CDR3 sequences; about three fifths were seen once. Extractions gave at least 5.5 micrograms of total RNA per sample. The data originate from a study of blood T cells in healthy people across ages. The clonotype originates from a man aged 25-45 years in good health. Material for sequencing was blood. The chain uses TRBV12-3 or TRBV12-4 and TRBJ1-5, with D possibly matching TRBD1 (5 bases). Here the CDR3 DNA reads TGTGCCAGCAGTCTGTCATTAGGGGAGGGCCAGCCCCAGCATTTT. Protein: CASSLSLGEGQPQHF.